A single count supports the clone carrying this TCR beta chain. Its cognate antigen is unknown. V lost 6 bases to trimming and J lost 3 bases; unmatched junction nucleotides: 3. Germline CDR1 MNHEY, CDR2 SVGAGI. The CDR3 spans 15 residues. The entry originates in a study of cytomegalovirus exposure and HLA in healthy donors. In the study overall: The approximately 700 first-cohort repertoires shared a platform with the approximately 110 validation repertoires, as reported in a later analysis. Study-level findings and limits: A few chains linked to CMV were shown in vitro to be specific for CMV antigens. Cytomegalovirus status was reportedly diagnosed by the classifier with high specificity and sensitivity.

TCRdb's table, derived via immunoSEQ multiplex PCR, lists solely in-frame clones and lacks some. The sample yields 95,000 to 150,000 clones, about 90% seen once. The donors were members of the validation cohort comprising some 130 subjects, separate from the roughly 730-subject first cohort. The chain joins TRBV6-5 to TRBJ2-6; 9 positions match TRBD1. This receptor was identified in a woman under 30 in good health and CMV-seronegative. Sequencing used PBMCs. CDR3 residues: CASRDRGGGANVLTF. The CDR3 nucleotides are TGTGCCAGCAGGGACAGGGGCGGTGGGGCCAACGTCCTGACTTTC.